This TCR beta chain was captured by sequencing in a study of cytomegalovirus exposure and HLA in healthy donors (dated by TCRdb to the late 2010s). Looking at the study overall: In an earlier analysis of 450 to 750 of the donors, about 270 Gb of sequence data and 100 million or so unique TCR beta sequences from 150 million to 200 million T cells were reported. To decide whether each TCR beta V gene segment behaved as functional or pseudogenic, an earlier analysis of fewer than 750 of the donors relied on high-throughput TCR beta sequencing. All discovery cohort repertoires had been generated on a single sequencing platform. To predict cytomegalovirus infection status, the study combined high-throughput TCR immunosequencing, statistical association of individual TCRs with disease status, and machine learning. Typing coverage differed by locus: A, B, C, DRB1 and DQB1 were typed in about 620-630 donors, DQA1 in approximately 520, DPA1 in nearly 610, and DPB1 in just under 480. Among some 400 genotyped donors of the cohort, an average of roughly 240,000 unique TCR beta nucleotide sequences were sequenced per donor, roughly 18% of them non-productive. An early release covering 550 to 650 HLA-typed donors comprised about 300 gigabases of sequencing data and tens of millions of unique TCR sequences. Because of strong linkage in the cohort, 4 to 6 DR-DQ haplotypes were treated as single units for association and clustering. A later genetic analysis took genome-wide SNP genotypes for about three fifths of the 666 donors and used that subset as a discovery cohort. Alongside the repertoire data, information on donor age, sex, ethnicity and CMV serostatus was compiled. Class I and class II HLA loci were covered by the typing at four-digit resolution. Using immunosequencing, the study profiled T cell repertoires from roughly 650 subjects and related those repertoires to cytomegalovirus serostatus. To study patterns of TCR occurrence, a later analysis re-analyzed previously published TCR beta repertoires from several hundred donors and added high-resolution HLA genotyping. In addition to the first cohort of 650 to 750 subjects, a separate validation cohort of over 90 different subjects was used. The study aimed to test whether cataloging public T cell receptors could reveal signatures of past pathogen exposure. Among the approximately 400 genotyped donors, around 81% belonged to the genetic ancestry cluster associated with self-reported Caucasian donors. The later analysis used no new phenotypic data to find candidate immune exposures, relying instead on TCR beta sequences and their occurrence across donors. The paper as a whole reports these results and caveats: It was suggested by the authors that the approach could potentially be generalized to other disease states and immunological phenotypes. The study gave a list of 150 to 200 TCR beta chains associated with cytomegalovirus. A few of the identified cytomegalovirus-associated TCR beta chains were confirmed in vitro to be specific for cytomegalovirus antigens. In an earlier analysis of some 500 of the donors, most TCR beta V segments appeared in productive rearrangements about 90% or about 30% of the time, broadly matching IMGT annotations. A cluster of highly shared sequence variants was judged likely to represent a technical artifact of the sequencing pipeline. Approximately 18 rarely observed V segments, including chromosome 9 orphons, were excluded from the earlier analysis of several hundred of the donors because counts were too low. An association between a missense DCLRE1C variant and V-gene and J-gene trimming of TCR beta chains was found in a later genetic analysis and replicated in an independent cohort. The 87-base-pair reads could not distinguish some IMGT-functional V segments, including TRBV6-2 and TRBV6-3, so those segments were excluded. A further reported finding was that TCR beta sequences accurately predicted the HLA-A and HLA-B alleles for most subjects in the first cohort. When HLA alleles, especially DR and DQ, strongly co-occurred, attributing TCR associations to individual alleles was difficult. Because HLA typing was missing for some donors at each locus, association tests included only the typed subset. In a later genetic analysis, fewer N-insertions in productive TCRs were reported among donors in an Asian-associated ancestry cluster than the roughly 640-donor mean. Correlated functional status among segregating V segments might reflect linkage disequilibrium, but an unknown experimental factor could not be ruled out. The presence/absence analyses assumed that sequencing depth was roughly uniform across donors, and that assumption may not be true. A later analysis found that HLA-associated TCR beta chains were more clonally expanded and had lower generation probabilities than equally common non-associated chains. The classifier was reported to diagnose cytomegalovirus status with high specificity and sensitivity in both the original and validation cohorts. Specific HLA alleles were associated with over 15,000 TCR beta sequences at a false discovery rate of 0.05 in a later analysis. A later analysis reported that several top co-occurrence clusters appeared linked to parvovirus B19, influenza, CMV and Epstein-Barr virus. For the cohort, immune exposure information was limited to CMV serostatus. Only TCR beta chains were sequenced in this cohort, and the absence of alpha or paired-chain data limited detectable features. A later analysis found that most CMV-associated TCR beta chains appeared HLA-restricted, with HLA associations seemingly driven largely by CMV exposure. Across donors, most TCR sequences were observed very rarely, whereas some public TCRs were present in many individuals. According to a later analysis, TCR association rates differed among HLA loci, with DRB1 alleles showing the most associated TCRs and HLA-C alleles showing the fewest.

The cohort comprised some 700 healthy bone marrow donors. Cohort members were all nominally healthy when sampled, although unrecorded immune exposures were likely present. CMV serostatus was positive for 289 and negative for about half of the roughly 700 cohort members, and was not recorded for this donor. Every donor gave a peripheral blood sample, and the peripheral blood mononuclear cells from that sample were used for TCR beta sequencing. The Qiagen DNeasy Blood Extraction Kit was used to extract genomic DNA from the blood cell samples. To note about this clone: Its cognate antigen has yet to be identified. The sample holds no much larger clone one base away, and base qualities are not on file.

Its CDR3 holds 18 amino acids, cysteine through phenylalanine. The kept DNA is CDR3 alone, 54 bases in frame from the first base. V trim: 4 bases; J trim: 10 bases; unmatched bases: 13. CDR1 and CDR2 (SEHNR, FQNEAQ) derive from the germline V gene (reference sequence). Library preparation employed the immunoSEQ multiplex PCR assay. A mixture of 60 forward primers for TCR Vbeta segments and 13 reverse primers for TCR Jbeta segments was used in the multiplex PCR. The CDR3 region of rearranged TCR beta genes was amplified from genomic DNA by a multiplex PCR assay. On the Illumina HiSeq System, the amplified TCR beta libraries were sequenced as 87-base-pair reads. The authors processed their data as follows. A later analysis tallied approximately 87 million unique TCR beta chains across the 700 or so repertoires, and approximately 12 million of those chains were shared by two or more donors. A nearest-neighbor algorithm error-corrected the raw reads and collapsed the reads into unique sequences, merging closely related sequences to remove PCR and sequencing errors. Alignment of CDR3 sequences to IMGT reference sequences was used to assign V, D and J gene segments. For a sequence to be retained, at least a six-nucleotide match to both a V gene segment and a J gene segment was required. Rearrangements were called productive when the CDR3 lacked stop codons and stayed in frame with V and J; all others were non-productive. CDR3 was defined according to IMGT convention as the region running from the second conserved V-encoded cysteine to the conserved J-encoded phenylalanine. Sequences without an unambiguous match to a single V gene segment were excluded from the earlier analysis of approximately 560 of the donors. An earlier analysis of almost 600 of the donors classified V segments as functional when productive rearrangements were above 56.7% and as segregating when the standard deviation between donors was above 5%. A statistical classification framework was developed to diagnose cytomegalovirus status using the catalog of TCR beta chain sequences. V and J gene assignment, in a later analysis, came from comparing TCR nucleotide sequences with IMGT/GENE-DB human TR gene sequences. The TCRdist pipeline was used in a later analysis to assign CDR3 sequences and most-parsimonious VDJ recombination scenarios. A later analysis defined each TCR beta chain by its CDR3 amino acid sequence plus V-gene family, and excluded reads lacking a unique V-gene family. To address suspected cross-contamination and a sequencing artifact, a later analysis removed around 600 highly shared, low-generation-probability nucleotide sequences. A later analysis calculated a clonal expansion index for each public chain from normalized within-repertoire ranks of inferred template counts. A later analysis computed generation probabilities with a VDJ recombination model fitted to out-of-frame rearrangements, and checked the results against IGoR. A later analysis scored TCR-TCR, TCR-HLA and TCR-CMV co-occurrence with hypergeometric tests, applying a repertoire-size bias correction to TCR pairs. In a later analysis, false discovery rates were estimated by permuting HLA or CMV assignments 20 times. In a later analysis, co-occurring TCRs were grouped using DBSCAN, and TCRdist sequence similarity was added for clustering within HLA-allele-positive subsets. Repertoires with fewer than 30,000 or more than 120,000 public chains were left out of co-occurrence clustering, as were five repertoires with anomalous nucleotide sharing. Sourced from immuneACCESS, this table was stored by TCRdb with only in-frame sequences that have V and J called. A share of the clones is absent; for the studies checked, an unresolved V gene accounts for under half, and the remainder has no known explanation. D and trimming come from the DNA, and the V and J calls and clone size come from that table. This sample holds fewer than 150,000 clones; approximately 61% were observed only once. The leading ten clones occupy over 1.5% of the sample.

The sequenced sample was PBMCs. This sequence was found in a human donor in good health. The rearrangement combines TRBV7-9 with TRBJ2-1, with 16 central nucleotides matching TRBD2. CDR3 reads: CASSSTGLAGGGAEEQFF. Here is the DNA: TGTGCCAGCAGCTCGACGGGACTAGCGGGAGGGGGGGCGGAGGAGCAGTTCTTC.